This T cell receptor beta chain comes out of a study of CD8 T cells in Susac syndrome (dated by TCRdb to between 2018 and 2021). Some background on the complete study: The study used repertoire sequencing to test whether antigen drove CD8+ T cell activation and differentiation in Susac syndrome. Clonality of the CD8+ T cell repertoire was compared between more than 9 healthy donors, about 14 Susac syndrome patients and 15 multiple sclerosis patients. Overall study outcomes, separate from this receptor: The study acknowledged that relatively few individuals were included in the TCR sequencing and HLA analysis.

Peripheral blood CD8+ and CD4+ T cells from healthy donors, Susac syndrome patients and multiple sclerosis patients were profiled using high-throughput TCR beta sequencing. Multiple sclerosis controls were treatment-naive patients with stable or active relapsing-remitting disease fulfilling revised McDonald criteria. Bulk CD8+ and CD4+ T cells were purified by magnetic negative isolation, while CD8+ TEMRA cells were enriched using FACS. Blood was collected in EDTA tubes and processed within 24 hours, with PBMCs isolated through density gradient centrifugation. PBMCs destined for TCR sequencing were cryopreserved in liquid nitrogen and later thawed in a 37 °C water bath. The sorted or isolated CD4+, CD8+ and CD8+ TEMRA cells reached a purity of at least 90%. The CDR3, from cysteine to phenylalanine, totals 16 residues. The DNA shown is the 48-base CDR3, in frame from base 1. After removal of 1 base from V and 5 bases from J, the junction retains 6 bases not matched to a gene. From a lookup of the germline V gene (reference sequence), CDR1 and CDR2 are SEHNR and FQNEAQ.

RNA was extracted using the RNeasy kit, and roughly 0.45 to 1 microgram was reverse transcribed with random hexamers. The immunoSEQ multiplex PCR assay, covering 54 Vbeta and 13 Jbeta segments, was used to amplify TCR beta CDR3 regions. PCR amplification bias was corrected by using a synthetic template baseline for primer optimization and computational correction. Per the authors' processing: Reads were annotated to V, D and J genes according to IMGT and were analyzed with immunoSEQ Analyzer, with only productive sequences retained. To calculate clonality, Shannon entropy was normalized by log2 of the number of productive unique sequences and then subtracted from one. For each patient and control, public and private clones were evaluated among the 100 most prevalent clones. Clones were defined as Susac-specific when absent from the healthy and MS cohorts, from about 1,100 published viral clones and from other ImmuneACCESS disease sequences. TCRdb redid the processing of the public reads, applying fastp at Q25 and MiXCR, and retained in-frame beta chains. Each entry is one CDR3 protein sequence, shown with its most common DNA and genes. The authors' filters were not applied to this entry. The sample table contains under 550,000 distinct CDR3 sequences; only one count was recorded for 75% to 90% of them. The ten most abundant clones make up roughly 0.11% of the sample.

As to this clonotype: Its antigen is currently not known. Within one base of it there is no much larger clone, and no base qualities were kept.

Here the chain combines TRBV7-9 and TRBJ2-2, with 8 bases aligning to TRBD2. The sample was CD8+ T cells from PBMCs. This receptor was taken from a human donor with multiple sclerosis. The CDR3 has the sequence CASSLEAGVWTGELFF. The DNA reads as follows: TGTGCCAGCAGCTTAGAAGCGGGAGTATGGACCGGGGAGCTGTTTTTT.